The present T cell receptor beta chain was sequenced within a study of T cell repertoires in cytomegalovirus infection. For the study at large: Well-studied HLA-B-restricted epitopes and recently identified HLA-C-restricted epitopes of CMV were both used in the study. From public TCR beta signatures came an indication of both CMV infection and matching HLA type. General observations from the study: Carriers of CMV and the relevant HLA type were discriminated by public TCR beta frequency. In two of eight donors, the top clonotype was HLA-C-restricted CMV-specific.

TCRdb used MiXCR to reprocess the reads, holding one entry per CDR3 protein. The data show 650,000 to 850,000 distinct CDR3 sequences, almost 30% seen once. This clonotype was found a few times. Its antigen is unknown. Germline V gene sequence: CDR1 LNHDA, CDR2 SQIVND (reference sequence). V lost 3 bases, J lost 2 bases, and 11 bases lay in between. The CDR3 has 15 amino acids. Sequencing used cultured CD8+ T cells from PBMCs, obtained from culture after CMV antigen stimulation. The J gene is TRBJ1-5, the V gene TRBV19; possible D gene TRBD1, 5 bases. The source is a human donor in good health (CMV status not recorded). Some clones in this sample may be carry-over from other donors' samples. The CDR3 reads CASSILPGGNQPQHF. DNA for the CDR3: TGTGCCAGTAGTATCCTTCCGGGGGGCAATCAGCCCCAGCATTTT.